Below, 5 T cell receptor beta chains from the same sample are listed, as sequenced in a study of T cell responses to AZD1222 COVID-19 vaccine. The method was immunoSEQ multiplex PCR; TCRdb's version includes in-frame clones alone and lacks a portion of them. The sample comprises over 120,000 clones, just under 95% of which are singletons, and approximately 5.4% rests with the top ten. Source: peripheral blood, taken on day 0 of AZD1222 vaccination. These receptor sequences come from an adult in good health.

CDR3 in amino acids: CASSESKGRGSYEQYF. The CDR3 DNA reads as TGCGCCAGCAGTGAGTCGAAGGGCAGGGGTTCCTACGAGCAGTACTTC. The rearrangement joins TRBV10-1 to TRBJ2-7; a weak D match, TRBD1 (6 bases). V was trimmed by 0 bases and J by 1 base, leaving 13 bases between them. Germline CDR1 WNHNN, CDR2 SYGVQD (reference sequence). This CDR3 has 16 residues.

CDR3 loop: CASSTPGQIYGYTF. In DNA form, the CDR3 reads TGTGCCAGCAGTACGCCGGGACAAATTTATGGCTACACCTTC. The rearrangement joins TRBV2 to TRBJ1-2; D is perhaps TRBD1 (6 bases). The ends were cut back, 5 bases at V and 5 bases at J, with 15 bases in the middle. In germline, CDR1 is SNHLY, CDR2 FYNNEI. The CDR3 consists of 14 residues.

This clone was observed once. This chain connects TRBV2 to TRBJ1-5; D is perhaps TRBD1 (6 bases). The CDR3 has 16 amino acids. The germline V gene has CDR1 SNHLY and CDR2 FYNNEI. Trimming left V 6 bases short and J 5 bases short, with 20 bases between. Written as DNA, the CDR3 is TGTGCCAGCAGCCTCCGGGACACTAGATCGTATCAGCCCCAGCATTTT. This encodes CASSLRDTRSYQPQHF.

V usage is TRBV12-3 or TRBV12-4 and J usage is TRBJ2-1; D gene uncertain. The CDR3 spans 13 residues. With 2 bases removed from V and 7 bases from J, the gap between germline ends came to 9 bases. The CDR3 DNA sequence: TGTGCCAGCAGTTTACTGGCCGGGAATGAGCAGTTCTTC. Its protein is CASSLLAGNEQFF.

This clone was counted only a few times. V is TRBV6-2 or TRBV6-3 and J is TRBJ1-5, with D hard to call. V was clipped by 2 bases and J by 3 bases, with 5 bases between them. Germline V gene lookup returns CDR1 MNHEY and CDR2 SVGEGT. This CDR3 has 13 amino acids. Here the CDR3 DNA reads TGTGCCAGCAGTTACACCACCAATCAGCCCCAGCATTTT. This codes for CASSYTTNQPQHF.